This T cell receptor beta chain was identified in a study of T cells in localized non-small cell lung cancer. This clone qualifies as medium-sized. Its antigen is unidentified. The data were produced by immunoSEQ multiplex PCR, yet TCRdb's version contains in-frame clones alone and is incomplete. Of 2,000 or so clones listed, 24% were seen once; the top ten hold roughly 15%. The study, taken as a whole, reports: Exceeding tumor, uninvolved adjacent lung had the highest T cell clonality.

Germline V gene sequence: CDR1 SGHNT, CDR2 YENEEA. V shed 3 bases and J shed 1 base, with 16 bases lying between them. This CDR3 has 17 amino acids. The sequence was obtained from a female donor aged 60 or older with stage I lung adenocarcinoma. Sequencing was performed on lung tumor tissue, taken before any cancer treatment. The chain recombines TRBV11-3 with TRBJ2-4, with D tentatively TRBD1 (6 bases). The chain's CDR3 is CASSFGLGARAKNIQYF. As DNA, the CDR3 is TGTGCCAGCAGCTTCGGGCTGGGGGCAAGGGCCAAAAACATTCAGTACTTC.